The rows below give T cell receptor beta chains drawn from one sample of a study of shared clonotypes between healthy human individuals. The data were produced by immunoSEQ multiplex PCR, yet TCRdb's version contains in-frame clones alone and is incomplete. The sample holds 2,100,000 or so clones, under 97% seen once. Sequencing used naive CD4+ T cells sorted from blood. All receptors derive from a young man in good health. CDR3s include the opening cysteine and the closing phenylalanine or tryptophan. The D gene is left open where the match is weak. Not every row has a clone size; where given, it reads once, few, many or a size class.

v_call: TRBV4-1
d_call: .
j_call: TRBJ2-2
clone_size: once
cdr3_nt: TGCGCCAGCAGCCAAGATATGTGGGGGGCGCCCGGGGAGCTGTTTTTT
cdr3_aa: CASSQDMWGAPGELFF

v_call: TRBV27
d_call: .
j_call: TRBJ2-6
clone_size: .
cdr3_nt: TGTGCCAGCAGTTTATCTGCTGGGGCCAACGTCCTGACTTTC
cdr3_aa: CASSLSAGANVLTF

v_call: TRBV2
d_call: TRBD1
j_call: TRBJ2-7
clone_size: few
cdr3_nt: TGTGCCAGCAGCAGACAGGGCTACGAGCAGTACTTC
cdr3_aa: CASSRQGYEQYF

v_call: TRBV27
d_call: .
j_call: TRBJ1-5
clone_size: .
cdr3_nt: TGTGCCAGCAGGGGGGGAGGGAGTCGCAATCAGCCCCAGCATTTT
cdr3_aa: CASRGGGSRNQPQHF

v_call: TRBV5-1
d_call: .
j_call: TRBJ2-7
clone_size: .
cdr3_nt: TGCGCCAGCAGCTTGGACGGAATGGGAGAGCAGTACTTC
cdr3_aa: CASSLDGMGEQYF

v_call: TRBV19
d_call: .
j_call: TRBJ1-1
clone_size: .
cdr3_nt: TGTGCCAGTACCCGAAACACTGAAGCTTTCTTT
cdr3_aa: CASTRNTEAFF

v_call: TRBV19
d_call: .
j_call: TRBJ1-2
clone_size: .
cdr3_nt: TGTGCCAGTAGTATAGCTCTCTCCGGGACGGTGGCGGTGGGCTACACCTTC
cdr3_aa: CASSIALSGTVAVGYTF

v_call: TRBV5-1
d_call: TRBD2
j_call: TRBJ2-3
clone_size: .
cdr3_nt: TGCGCCAGCACCCATAGCGGGAGTTGGGGAGATACGCAGTATTTT
cdr3_aa: CASTHSGSWGDTQYF

v_call: TRBV30
d_call: .
j_call: TRBJ2-5
clone_size: .
cdr3_nt: TGTGCCTGGACCGCGGAGGGGACAGCGCTCCAAGAGACCCAGTACTTC
cdr3_aa: CAWTAEGTALQETQYF

v_call: TRBV7-9
d_call: TRBD1
j_call: TRBJ2-3
clone_size: .
cdr3_nt: TGTGCCAGCAGCACGGGACAGGGAACTAGCACAGATACGCAGTATTTT
cdr3_aa: CASSTGQGTSTDTQYF

v_call: TRBV10-3
d_call: TRBD2
j_call: TRBJ2-7
clone_size: .
cdr3_nt: TGTGCCATCAGTGCCCGGACTAGGAGCTCCTACGAGCAGTACTTC
cdr3_aa: CAISARTRSSYEQYF

v_call: TRBV27
d_call: .
j_call: TRBJ1-1
clone_size: .
cdr3_nt: TGTGCCAGCAGCATCAGGGGAGGGACTGAAGCTTTCTTT
cdr3_aa: CASSIRGGTEAFF

v_call: TRBV29-1
d_call: .
j_call: TRBJ1-2
clone_size: .
cdr3_nt: TGCAGCGTTGGGATCGATGGCTACACCTTC
cdr3_aa: CSVGIDGYTF

v_call: TRBV4-1
d_call: TRBD2
j_call: TRBJ2-2
clone_size: .
cdr3_nt: TGCGCCAGCAGCTCAAGCGGGGGCAGGGGAGGCCCCGGGGAGCTGTTTTTT
cdr3_aa: CASSSSGGRGGPGELFF

v_call: TRBV4-1
d_call: .
j_call: TRBJ1-2
clone_size: .
cdr3_nt: TGCGCCAGCAGCGAAGGTGCCTACTATGGCTACACCTTC
cdr3_aa: CASSEGAYYGYTF

v_call: TRBV12-5
d_call: .
j_call: TRBJ1-5
clone_size: .
cdr3_nt: TGTGCTAGTGGCCGGGGGCGCAATCAGCCCCAGCATTTT
cdr3_aa: CASGRGRNQPQHF

v_call: TRBV6-5
d_call: .
j_call: TRBJ1-2
clone_size: .
cdr3_nt: TGTGCCAGCAGTTACCGTTCCCGGGGGGCGAATGGCTACACCTTC
cdr3_aa: CASSYRSRGANGYTF

v_call: TRBV5-1
d_call: TRBD1
j_call: TRBJ2-7
clone_size: .
cdr3_nt: TGCGCCAGCAGCCAAGCTCCGGGACAGGGGTCCTACGAGCAGTACTTC
cdr3_aa: CASSQAPGQGSYEQYF

v_call: TRBV7-8
d_call: .
j_call: TRBJ1-1
clone_size: .
cdr3_nt: TGTGCCAGCAGCTTCGGGACACAAGGCATCGGCACTGAAGCTTTCTTT
cdr3_aa: CASSFGTQGIGTEAFF

v_call: TRBV6-6
d_call: TRBD2
j_call: TRBJ2-7
clone_size: .
cdr3_nt: TGTGCCAGCAGTTACCTAGCGGGAGCGTACGAGCAGTACTTC
cdr3_aa: CASSYLAGAYEQYF

v_call: TRBV10-3
d_call: TRBD1
j_call: TRBJ2-2
clone_size: .
cdr3_nt: TGTGCCATCAGTGAAAAACAGGGGGCGGCGAGCGGGGAGCTGTTTTTT
cdr3_aa: CAISEKQGAASGELFF

v_call: TRBV7-8
d_call: TRBD2
j_call: TRBJ2-1
clone_size: .
cdr3_nt: TGTGCCAGCGCCAGACTAGCGAGGGGCAATGAGCAGTTCTTC
cdr3_aa: CASARLARGNEQFF

v_call: TRBV11-2
d_call: TRBD1
j_call: TRBJ1-1
clone_size: .
cdr3_nt: TGTGCCAGCAGCTTCGTCACCGGGACAGCAAACACTGAAGCTTTCTTT
cdr3_aa: CASSFVTGTANTEAFF

v_call: TRBV7-2
d_call: TRBD2
j_call: TRBJ2-5
clone_size: .
cdr3_nt: TGTGCCAGCAGCTGGGGACTAGCGGGAGTAGAGACCCAGTACTTC
cdr3_aa: CASSWGLAGVETQYF

v_call: TRBV7-2
d_call: TRBD1
j_call: TRBJ1-4
clone_size: .
cdr3_nt: TGTGCCAGCAGCTTGGCGGACAGGGTAGACGAAAAACTGTTTTTT
cdr3_aa: CASSLADRVDEKLFF

v_call: TRBV7-2
d_call: .
j_call: TRBJ1-1
clone_size: once
cdr3_nt: TGTGCCAGCAGCCCCTTTTTAACTTGGGGCGGGGGCACTGAAGCTTTCTTT
cdr3_aa: CASSPFLTWGGGTEAFF

v_call: TRBV2
d_call: .
j_call: TRBJ2-7
clone_size: .
cdr3_nt: TGTGCCAGCGCCGGATCCGGGGATGGCGAGCAGTACTTC
cdr3_aa: CASAGSGDGEQYF

v_call: TRBV10-3
d_call: TRBD1
j_call: TRBJ2-7
clone_size: .
cdr3_nt: TGTGCCATCAGTGAACGCGGACAGGGGTCAAATTACGAGCAGTACTTC
cdr3_aa: CAISERGQGSNYEQYF

v_call: TRBV10-3
d_call: .
j_call: TRBJ2-3
clone_size: .
cdr3_nt: TGTGCCATCAGTGAGCAAAGGCTCGGCACAGATACGCAGTATTTT
cdr3_aa: CAISEQRLGTDTQYF

v_call: TRBV12-5
d_call: .
j_call: TRBJ2-7
clone_size: .
cdr3_nt: TGTGCTAGTGGTTCCACAGCCTCCTACGAGCAGTACTTC
cdr3_aa: CASGSTASYEQYF

v_call: TRBV19
d_call: .
j_call: TRBJ2-4
clone_size: .
cdr3_nt: TGTGCCAGACTGGAGGGGTTAGCCAAAAACATTCAGTACTTC
cdr3_aa: CARLEGLAKNIQYF

v_call: TRBV5-4
d_call: .
j_call: TRBJ1-6
clone_size: .
cdr3_nt: TGTGCCAGCAGCTTGGAGGGTCTAGGCGGCGATTCACCCCTCCACTTT
cdr3_aa: CASSLEGLGGDSPLHF

v_call: TRBV10-1
d_call: .
j_call: TRBJ1-4
clone_size: .
cdr3_nt: TGCGCCAGCATCAGGGGTCGTAGTACTAATGAAAAACTGTTTTTT
cdr3_aa: CASIRGRSTNEKLFF

v_call: TRBV4-3
d_call: .
j_call: TRBJ1-1
clone_size: .
cdr3_nt: TGCGCCAGCAGCCAAGAGGGCGTAGGGATCACTGAAGCTTTCTTT
cdr3_aa: CASSQEGVGITEAFF

v_call: TRBV25-1
d_call: .
j_call: TRBJ2-2
clone_size: .
cdr3_nt: TGTGCCAGCAGTCCCATTCTAGGGGAGCTGTTTTTT
cdr3_aa: CASSPILGELFF